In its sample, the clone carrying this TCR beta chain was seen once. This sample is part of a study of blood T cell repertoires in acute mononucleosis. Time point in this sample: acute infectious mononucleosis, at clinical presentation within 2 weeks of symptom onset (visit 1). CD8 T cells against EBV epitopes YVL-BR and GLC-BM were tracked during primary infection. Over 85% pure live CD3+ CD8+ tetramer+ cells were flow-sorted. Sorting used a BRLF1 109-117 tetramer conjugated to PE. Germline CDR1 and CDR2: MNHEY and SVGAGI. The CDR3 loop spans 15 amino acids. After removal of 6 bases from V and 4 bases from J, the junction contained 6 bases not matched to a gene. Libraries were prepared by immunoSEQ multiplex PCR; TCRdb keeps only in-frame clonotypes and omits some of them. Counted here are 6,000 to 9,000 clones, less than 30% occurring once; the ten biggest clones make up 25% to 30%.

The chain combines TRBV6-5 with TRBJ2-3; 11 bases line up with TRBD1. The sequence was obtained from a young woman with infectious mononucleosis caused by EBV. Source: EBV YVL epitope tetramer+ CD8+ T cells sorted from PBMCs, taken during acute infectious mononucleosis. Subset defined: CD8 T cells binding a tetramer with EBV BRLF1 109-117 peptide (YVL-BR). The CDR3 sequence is CASSYGQGAADTQYF. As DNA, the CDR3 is TGTGCCAGCAGCTACGGACAGGGGGCGGCAGATACGCAGTATTTT.